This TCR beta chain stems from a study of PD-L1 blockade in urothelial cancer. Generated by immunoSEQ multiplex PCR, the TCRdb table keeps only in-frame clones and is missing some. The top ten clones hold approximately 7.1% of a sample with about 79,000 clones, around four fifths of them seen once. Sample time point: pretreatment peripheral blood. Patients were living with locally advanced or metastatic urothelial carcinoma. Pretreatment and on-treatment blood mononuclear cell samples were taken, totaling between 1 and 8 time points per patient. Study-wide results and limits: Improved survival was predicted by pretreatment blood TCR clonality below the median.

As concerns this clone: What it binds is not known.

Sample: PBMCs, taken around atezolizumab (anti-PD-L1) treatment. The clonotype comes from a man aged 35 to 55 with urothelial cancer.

DNA for the CDR3: TGCGCCAGCAGCTTGGAACTCGGGAAACCTAACACTGAAGCTTTCTTT. Translating gives CASSLELGKPNTEAFF. J is TRBJ1-1 and V is TRBV5-1, with unresolved D. The CDR3 runs to 16 residues. Germline CDR1 and CDR2: SGHRS and YFSETQ. V shed 0 bases and J shed 2 bases, with 14 bases lying between them. The complete variable domain, with remaining parts taken from reference TRBV5-1 and TRBJ1-1, reads KAGVTQTPRYLIKTRGQQVTLSCSPISGHRSVSWYQQTPGQGLQFLFEYFSETQRNKGNFPGRFSGRQFSNSRSEMNVSTLELGDSALYLCASSLELGKPNTEAFFGQGTRLTVV.